This T cell receptor (beta chain) was obtained from a study of shared clonotypes between healthy human individuals. It was about 84 million PBMCs that unsorted samples used for genomic DNA. General study findings and limits: Limited genetic and exposure-history diversity came from having few donors.

This table comes from immunoSEQ multiplex PCR, and its TCRdb copy is limited to in-frame clones, with some not included. The data hold 450,000 to 650,000 clones, with roughly 72% observed a single time. On this clone itself: The target antigen is unknown.

The sample comprised PBMCs. This sequence was found in a woman in her thirties or forties in good health. Some clones in this sample may be carry-over from other donors' samples.

CDR3 nucleotides: TGTGCCAGCAGCTTAGCGAGTGATGCCAACGTCCTGACTTTC. It is translated as CASSLASDANVLTF. The rearrangement uses TRBV7-9 and TRBJ2-6, with D unclear. The CDR3 runs to 14 residues. Trimming removed 0 bases from V and 7 bases from J, with 7 bases in between. CDR1 and CDR2 from the germline V gene are SEHNR and FQNEAQ (reference sequence).